The source of this T cell receptor beta chain is a study of shared clonotypes between healthy human individuals. Study findings and constraints: Rarefaction analysis demonstrated incomplete sorted-subset sequencing notwithstanding large depth. Generally, naive subsets (rather than memory subsets) showed larger estimated richness.

Source study methods: ImmunoSEQ output held junction-only sequences without quality scores, so filtering differed. The table came from immunoSEQ multiplex PCR; TCRdb's copy has only in-frame clones and leaves some out. That table is the source of V, J and clone size, and D and trimming were worked out from the DNA. Among about 2.3 million clones, 90% to 95% were seen once, and the ten largest hold 0.39%. The donor cohort consisted entirely of Caucasian adults residing in Nashville, Tennessee. Germline CDR1 SGHTA, CDR2 FQGNSA. V dropped 2 bases and J dropped 10 bases, with 11 bases sitting between them. The CDR3 covers 13 residues. Regarding this clone: Its antigen is unidentified.

This sequence originates from a man between 18 and 29 years old in good health. Some clones in this sample may be carry-over from other donors' samples. V and J are TRBV7-2 and TRBJ1-4; D is unclear. Sequenced sample: naive CD4+ T cells from PBMCs. Specified subset: CD45RA+ positively selected. For the CDR3, the DNA is TGTGCCAGCAGCTTATTAATGGTCGGAAAACTGTTTTTT. Protein product: CASSLLMVGKLFF.